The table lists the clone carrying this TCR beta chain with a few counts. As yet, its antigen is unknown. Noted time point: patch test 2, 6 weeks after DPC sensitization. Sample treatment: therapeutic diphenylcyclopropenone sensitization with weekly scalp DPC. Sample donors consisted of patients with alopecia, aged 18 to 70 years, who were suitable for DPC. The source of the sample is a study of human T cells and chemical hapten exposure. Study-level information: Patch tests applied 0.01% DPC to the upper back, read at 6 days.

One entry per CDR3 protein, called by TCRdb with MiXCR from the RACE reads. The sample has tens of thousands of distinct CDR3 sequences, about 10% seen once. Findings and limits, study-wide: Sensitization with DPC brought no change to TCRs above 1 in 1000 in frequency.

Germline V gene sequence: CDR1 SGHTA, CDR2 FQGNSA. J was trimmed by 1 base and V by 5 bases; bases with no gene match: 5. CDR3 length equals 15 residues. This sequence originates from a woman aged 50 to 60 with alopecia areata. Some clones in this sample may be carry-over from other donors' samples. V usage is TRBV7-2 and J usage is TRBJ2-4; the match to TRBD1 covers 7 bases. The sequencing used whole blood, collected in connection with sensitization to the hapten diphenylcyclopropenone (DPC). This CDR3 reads CASSQTGVAKNIQYF. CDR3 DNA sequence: TGTGCCAGCAGCCAAACAGGGGTGGCCAAAAACATTCAGTACTTC.